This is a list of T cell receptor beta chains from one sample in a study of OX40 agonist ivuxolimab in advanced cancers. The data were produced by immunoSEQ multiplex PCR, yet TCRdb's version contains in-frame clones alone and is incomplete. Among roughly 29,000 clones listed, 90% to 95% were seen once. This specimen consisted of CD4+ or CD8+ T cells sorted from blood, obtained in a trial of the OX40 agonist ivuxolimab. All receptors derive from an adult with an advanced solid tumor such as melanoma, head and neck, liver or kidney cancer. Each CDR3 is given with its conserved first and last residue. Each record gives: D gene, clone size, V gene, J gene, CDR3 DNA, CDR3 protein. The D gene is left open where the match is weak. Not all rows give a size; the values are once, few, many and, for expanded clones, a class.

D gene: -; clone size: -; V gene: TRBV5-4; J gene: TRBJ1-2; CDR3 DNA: TGTGCCAGCAGCTTGGGGGTTGGTGCTAACTATGGCTACACCTTC; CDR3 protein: CASSLGVGANYGYTF
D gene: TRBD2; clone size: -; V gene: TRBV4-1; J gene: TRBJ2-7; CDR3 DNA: TGCGCCAGCAGCCAAGAGGGGGGGTATCACGAGCAGTACTTC; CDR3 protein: CASSQEGGYHEQYF
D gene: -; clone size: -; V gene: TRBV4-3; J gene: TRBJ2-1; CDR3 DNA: TGCGCCAGCAGCCAAGATATTGCGAATGAGCAGTTCTTC; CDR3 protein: CASSQDIANEQFF
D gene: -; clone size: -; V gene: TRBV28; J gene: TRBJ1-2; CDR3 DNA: TGTGCCAGCAGTTTAAGCGGAGGTGGCTACACCTTC; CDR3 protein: CASSLSGGGYTF
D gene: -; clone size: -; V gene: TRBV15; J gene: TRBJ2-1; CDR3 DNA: TGTGCCACCAGCAGACACGACAGTTACAATGAGCAGTTCTTC; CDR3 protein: CATSRHDSYNEQFF
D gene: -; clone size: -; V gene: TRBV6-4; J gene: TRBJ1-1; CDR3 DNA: TGTGCCAGCAGTGACCTTCCGGGCACTGAAGCTTTCTTT; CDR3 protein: CASSDLPGTEAFF
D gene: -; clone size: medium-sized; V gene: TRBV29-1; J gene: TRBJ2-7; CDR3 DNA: TGCAGCGTTGATGGGGACTCCTACGAGCAGTACTTC; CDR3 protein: CSVDGDSYEQYF
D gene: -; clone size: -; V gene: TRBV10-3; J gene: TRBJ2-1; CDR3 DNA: TGTGCCACCGTGGGTGGGGATGGTGGAGTCAATGAGCAGTTCTTC; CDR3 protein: CATVGGDGGVNEQFF
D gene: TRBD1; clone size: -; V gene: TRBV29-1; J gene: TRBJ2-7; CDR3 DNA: TGCAGCGCAGGGACAGGGATTTTCGGCGAGCAGTACTTC; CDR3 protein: CSAGTGIFGEQYF
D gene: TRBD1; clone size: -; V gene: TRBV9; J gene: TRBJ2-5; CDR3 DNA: TGTGCCAGCAGCGACGGGACAGTAGAGACCCAGTACTTC; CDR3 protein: CASSDGTVETQYF
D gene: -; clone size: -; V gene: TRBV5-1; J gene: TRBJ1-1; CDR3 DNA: TGCGCCAGCAGCTTGGGGCGGTCAGGGACGAACACTGAAGCTTTCTTT; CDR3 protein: CASSLGRSGTNTEAFF
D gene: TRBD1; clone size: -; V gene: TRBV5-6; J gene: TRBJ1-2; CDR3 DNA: TGTGCCAGCAGCCCTCAGGGGGAAGGCTATGGCTACACCTTC; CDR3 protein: CASSPQGEGYGYTF
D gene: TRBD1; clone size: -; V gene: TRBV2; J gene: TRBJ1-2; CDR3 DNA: TGTGCCAGCAGTGAGGCAGGGGGTTCGCTTTCCATCTACGGCTACACCTTC; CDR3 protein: CASSEAGGSLSIYGYTF
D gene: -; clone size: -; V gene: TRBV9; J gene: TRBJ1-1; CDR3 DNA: TGTGCCAGCAGCGTAGTCGGGCAGGGATGGACTGAAGCTTTCTTT; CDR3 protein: CASSVVGQGWTEAFF
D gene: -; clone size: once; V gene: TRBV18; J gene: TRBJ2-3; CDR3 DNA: TGTGCCAGCTCACCTCCTCTGACCGAGCCCACAGATACGCAGTATTTT; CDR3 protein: CASSPPLTEPTDTQYF
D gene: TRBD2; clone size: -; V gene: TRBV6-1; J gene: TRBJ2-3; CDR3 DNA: TGTGCCAGCAGTGTCCCTACTAGCGGGTTCGCAGATACGCAGTATTTT; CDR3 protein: CASSVPTSGFADTQYF